This T cell receptor (beta chain) was found in a study of T-cell memory formation after mild COVID-19. Study context: Most TCR clusters belonged to a single donor. Study-level points and caveats: Shrinking CD4+ clones resided mostly in CM and EM, and CD8+ ones in EMRA. Memory cells collected pre-infection included some clones that later responded, suggesting cross-reactive memory joined.

Notes on this clonotype: Its antigen remains unknown.

Trimming took off 0 bases at V and 12 bases at J, with 15 bases between the two ends. This CDR3 region has 13 residues. Per the germline V gene, CDR1 is SGHRS and CDR2 is YFSETQ. Constant-segment primers served in 5'RACE that generated TCR alpha and TCR beta cDNA libraries bearing sample barcodes and UMIs. MiXCR, applied by TCRdb to the 5' RACE reads, yields one record per CDR3 protein. The sample has roughly 400,000 distinct CDR3 sequences; about a sixth are singletons. This clonotype was sampled from a man between 18 and 35 years old who had mild COVID-19 (a few samples of this study predate the infection). Cell type and time point are not known. The sequencing sample was made of PBMCs or a T cell subset sorted from them (not recorded which). The chain links TRBV5-1 to TRBJ2-5; perhaps TRBD2 as D (6 bases). The CDR3 bases are TGCGCCAGCAGCTTGGCCGCGGGACCCTCGGAGTACTTC. It encodes CASSLAAGPSEYF.